This T cell receptor beta chain was identified in a study of blood T cells in healthy people across ages. The CDR3 totals 14 residues. The J segment lost 7 bases and the V segment lost 5 bases, leaving 6 bases of the junction unmatched. Per germline, CDR1 SGHAT and CDR2 FQDESV (reference sequence). A sample-barcoded 5' primer and a J-beta primer mix were used in a second PCR of roughly 6 to 11 cycles. Each CDR3 protein is one row after TCRdb ran MiXCR on the 5' RACE reads. The data hold about 780,000 distinct CDR3 sequences, with roughly 46% observed a single time. This clonotype was seen more than once but under ten times.

The chain employs TRBV11-1 and TRBJ2-7; 12 nucleotides agree with TRBD1. What was sequenced was blood. The sequence derives from a man at least 80 years old in good health. The CDR3 nucleotides are TGTGCCAGCAGCCGGGGGACAGGGGGCGGAGAGCAGTACTTC. Its protein product is CASSRGTGGGEQYF.